Below, 23 T cell receptor beta chains from the same sample are listed, as sequenced in a study of T-cell reconstitution after alpha-beta-depleted transplantation in children. TCRbeta library construction was performed incorporating unique molecular identifiers. Each CDR3 protein is one row after TCRdb ran MiXCR on the PCR reads. The sample holds hundreds of thousands of distinct CDR3 sequences; approximately 15% are singletons and the top ten take 0.8% to 1.1%. The material sequenced was PBMCs from the stem cell graft donor, taken from the stem cell graft. The receptors shown here come from a human donor who donated a stem cell graft to a child with acute myeloid leukemia.

This clonotype showed up many times. The rearrangement links TRBV20-1 to TRBJ2-7, with 10 bases aligning to TRBD2. The germline gives CDR1 DFQATT, CDR2 SNEGSKA (reference sequence). The J segment lost 7 bases and the V segment lost 2 bases, leaving 5 bases of the junction unmatched. This CDR3 contains 13 residues. The CDR3 DNA sequence: TGCAGTGCTAGACTAGCGGGGGTTGGTGAGCAGTACTTC. This gives the protein CSARLAGVGEQYF.

The rearrangement links TRBV28 to TRBJ2-3, with D unclear. CDR3 length: 15 residues. The ends were cut back, 3 bases at V and 0 bases at J, with 10 bases in the middle. Germline V gene lookup returns CDR1 MDHEN and CDR2 SYDVKM. This CDR3 reads CASSLLGRSTDTQYF. Written as DNA, the CDR3 is TGTGCCAGCAGTTTGTTAGGCAGAAGCACAGATACGCAGTATTTT.

This clonotype was observed at least ten times. The rearrangement joins TRBV6-5 to TRBJ2-1; TRBD1 might be the D (6 bases). V gave up 8 bases and J gave up 8 bases, with 13 bases separating them. The CDR3 contains 12 residues. Looked up from germline, CDR1 is MNHEY and CDR2 is SVGAGI. The CDR3 coding sequence is TGTGCCAGCGGGTGGGGGCCGCATGAGCAGTTCTTC. Amino acids: CASGWGPHEQFF.

This chain joins TRBV6-2 or TRBV6-3 and TRBJ1-1, with 8 bases that match TRBD1. CDR1 is MNHEY, CDR2 SVGEGT, per germline. The CDR3 is 12 amino acids. V shed 7 bases and J 5 bases; nucleotides not matched to a gene: 3. CDR3 in amino acids: CASMQGATEAFF. The CDR3 nucleotides read TGTGCCAGCATGCAGGGGGCAACTGAAGCTTTCTTT.

This clonotype was found many times. The J gene is TRBJ2-5, the V gene TRBV7-2; 10 nucleotides line up with TRBD1. The CDR3 covers 15 residues. In germline, CDR1 is SGHTA, CDR2 FQGNSA. V was pared by 1 base and J by 5 bases, with 4 bases of the junction left unmatched. CDR3 in amino acids: CASSLGGQGTETQYF. The CDR3 DNA is TGTGCCAGCAGCTTAGGGGGACAGGGGACGGAGACCCAGTACTTC.

This clonotype was counted ten times or more. Written as DNA, the CDR3 is TGTGCCAGCAGTTCCCATCATACGCAGTATTTT. Its translation: CASSSHHTQYF. The chain is built from TRBV27 and TRBJ2-3; D not resolved. CDR1 and CDR2 from the germline V gene are MNHEY and SMNVEV (reference sequence). This CDR3 spans 11 amino acids. Between the trimmed V and J ends, which lost 4 bases and 7 bases, there was a span of 6 bases.

At least ten counts were recorded for this clonotype. The chain employs TRBV2 and TRBJ2-1, with 7 bases fitting TRBD1. This CDR3 has 15 amino acids. V dropped 4 bases and J dropped 3; count of bases not matched to a gene: 6. Germline V lookup: CDR1 SNHLY, CDR2 FYNNEI. The chain's CDR3 is CASSVQGQLYNEQFF. As DNA, the CDR3 is TGTGCCAGCAGTGTTCAGGGACAGCTCTACAATGAGCAGTTCTTC.

This clonotype was counted a few times. J is TRBJ2-2 and V is TRBV29-1; either TRBD1 or TRBD2 may supply D (5 bases each). CDR3 size: 13 residues. CDR1 is SQVTM, CDR2 ANQGSEA, per germline. Trimming cost V 0 bases and J 5 bases, with 7 bases left between them. In nucleotides, the CDR3 is TGCAGCGTTGAAGAGGGGGAAACCGGGGAGCTGTTTTTT. Translating it yields CSVEEGETGELFF.

Only a few counts were recorded for this clonotype. The chain links TRBV29-1 to TRBJ2-7, with TRBD1 as a possible D gene (5 bases). CDR1 is SQVTM and CDR2 is ANQGSEA in the germline V gene. Trimming pared 6 bases from V and 5 bases from J, leaving 14 bases between. CDR3 length: 12 residues. CDR3 protein: CSVERGMNEQYF. For the CDR3, the DNA is TGCAGCGTCGAAAGGGGAATGAACGAGCAGTACTTC.

This clonotype was recorded a few times. This chain connects TRBV7-2 to TRBJ1-2; maybe TRBD1 (6 bases). This CDR3 is 15 amino acids long. The V and J ends lost 4 bases and 4 bases respectively, with 16 bases between them. Germline CDR1 reads SGHTA; CDR2 reads FQGNSA. The CDR3 loop reads CASSSEAGAVYGYTF. CDR3 coding DNA: TGTGCCAGCAGCTCCGAGGCAGGGGCAGTCTATGGCTACACCTTC.

V is TRBV20-1 and J is TRBJ1-1, with unresolved D. The CDR3 sequence is 12 residues long. Germline V gene sequence: CDR1 DFQATT, CDR2 SNEGSKA (reference sequence). The germline V and J ends were trimmed by 7 bases and 2 bases, with 11 bases remaining between them. In nucleotides, the CDR3 is TGCAGTGGTTCCCAGGCTAACACTGAAGCTTTCTTT. Residues: CSGSQANTEAFF.

This clonotype has more than one count but fewer than ten. The chain uses TRBV12-3 or TRBV12-4 and TRBJ2-7, with TRBD1 as a possible D gene (6 bases). The CDR3 is made up of 16 amino acids. V was trimmed by 1 base and J by 7 bases, leaving 20 bases between them. The CDR3 region has the DNA TGTGCCAGCAGTTTAGAGGGGGTTCCCACCCTTTTTGAGCAGTACTTC. This translates into CASSLEGVPTLFEQYF.

The chain uses TRBV7-6 and TRBJ1-1; 9 nucleotides match TRBD1. V trimming: 11 bases; J trimming: 6 bases; junction bases outside the gene matches: 19. The CDR3 has 16 residues. Germline-derived CDR1 and CDR2 are SGHVS and FNYEAQ. CDR3 residues: CAVGSRTGVLYPEAFF. Here the CDR3 DNA reads TGTGCCGTAGGGAGCAGGACAGGGGTCCTATACCCTGAAGCTTTCTTT.

This clonotype was counted between two and nine times. The gene calls are TRBV29-1 and TRBJ2-1; 9 bases map to TRBD1. CDR3 length: 14 amino acids. V gave up 7 bases and J gave up 7 bases; unmatched junction bases: 11. Germline V gene sequence: CDR1 SQVTM, CDR2 ANQGSEA. The CDR3: CSGETDRGDNEQFF. The CDR3 DNA reads TGCAGCGGGGAAACGGACAGGGGAGATAATGAGCAGTTCTTC.

This clonotype was seen only a few times. Written as DNA, the CDR3 is TGTGCCAGCAGTATAGAGCACCAGAACACTGAAGCTTTCTTT. Translated, it gives CASSIEHQNTEAFF. V usage is TRBV6-2 or TRBV6-3 and J usage is TRBJ1-1; no reliable D call. Trimming stripped 5 bases from V and 1 base from J, with 11 bases between. This CDR3 has 14 amino acids. Germline V gene sequence: CDR1 MNHEY, CDR2 SVGEGT.

This chain links TRBV19 with TRBJ1-1; 8 bases are a match to TRBD1. Trimming cost V 7 bases and J 3 bases; bases outside gene matches: 10. This CDR3 has 15 residues. Germline V CDR1 and CDR2: LNHDA, SQIVND (reference sequence). DNA for the CDR3: TGTGCCAGTAAGGAGGACAGGGCGGGTTACACTGAAGCTTTCTTT. As protein: CASKEDRAGYTEAFF.

This clonotype was seen ten or more times. The gene calls are TRBV20-1 and TRBJ2-5; the D gene is possibly TRBD1 (5 bases). Trimming pared 6 bases from V and 2 bases from J, leaving 16 bases between. Germline CDR1 reads DFQATT; CDR2 reads SNEGSKA (reference sequence). The CDR3 is 14 residues long. DNA of the CDR3: TGCAGTGCGGGCCAGGGTAGTTTTCAAGAGACCCAGTACTTC. Protein sequence: CSAGQGSFQETQYF.

This clonotype was seen a few times. The chain uses TRBV11-1 and TRBJ2-7; no definite D call. The length of the CDR3 is 12 residues. Germline CDR1 and CDR2: SGHAT and FQDESV (reference sequence). V was pared by 7 bases and J by 4 bases, with 11 bases between. CDR3 DNA sequence: TGTGCCAGCACCTCTCTGGGGTACGAGCAGTACTTC. This sequence encodes CASTSLGYEQYF.

This clonotype was counted at least ten times. The rearrangement uses TRBV5-1 and TRBJ2-7; 8 nucleotides agree with TRBD1. Germline V lookup: CDR1 SGHRS, CDR2 YFSETQ. The CDR3 totals 15 residues. V shed 4 bases and J 2 bases; nucleotides not matched to a gene: 8. CDR3 sequence: CASSRGTGQTYEQYF. The CDR3 coding sequence is TGCGCCAGCAGCCGGGGGACAGGACAAACCTACGAGCAGTACTTC.

V usage is TRBV20-1 and J usage is TRBJ2-2, with 11 bases matching TRBD2. This CDR3 is built from 17 residues. Trimming took 1 base from V and 2 from J; bases not matched to a gene: 6. In germline, CDR1 is DFQATT, CDR2 SNEGSKA (reference sequence). CDR3 region: CSARGGSGGGNTGELFF. The CDR3 nucleotides are TGCAGTGCTAGAGGTGGTAGCGGGGGGGGTAACACCGGGGAGCTGTTTTTT.

In its sample, this clonotype was seen many times. The V and J genes are TRBV29-1 and TRBJ2-3, with a tentative D call TRBD2 (6 bases). The CDR3 consists of 11 residues. Trimming took off 8 bases at V and 7 bases at J, with 13 bases between the two ends. The germline V gene encodes CDR1 SQVTM and CDR2 ANQGSEA. CDR3 nucleotide sequence: TGCAGCCCCAAGCTAGCGAATACGCAGTATTTT. Translation: CSPKLANTQYF.

Ten or more counts support this clonotype. This rearrangement joins TRBV20-1 to TRBJ1-1; 7 bases fit TRBD1. This CDR3 spans 11 amino acids. V gave up 5 bases and J gave up 11 bases; unmatched junction bases: 8. Germline V lookup: CDR1 DFQATT, CDR2 SNEGSKA (reference sequence). Here the CDR3 DNA reads TGCAGTGCTCATACAGGGGTAAGGGCTTTCTTT. Protein: CSAHTGVRAFF.

This sequence joins TRBV6-5 and TRBJ1-4; 7 nucleotides match TRBD1. V dropped 2 bases and J dropped 11; count of bases not matched to a gene: 17. The CDR3 runs to 17 residues. Per the germline V gene, CDR1 is MNHEY and CDR2 is SVGAGI. This CDR3 is CASSYNANTDRAVKLFF. CDR3 DNA: TGTGCCAGCAGTTACAACGCCAACACAGACAGGGCTGTGAAACTGTTTTTT.